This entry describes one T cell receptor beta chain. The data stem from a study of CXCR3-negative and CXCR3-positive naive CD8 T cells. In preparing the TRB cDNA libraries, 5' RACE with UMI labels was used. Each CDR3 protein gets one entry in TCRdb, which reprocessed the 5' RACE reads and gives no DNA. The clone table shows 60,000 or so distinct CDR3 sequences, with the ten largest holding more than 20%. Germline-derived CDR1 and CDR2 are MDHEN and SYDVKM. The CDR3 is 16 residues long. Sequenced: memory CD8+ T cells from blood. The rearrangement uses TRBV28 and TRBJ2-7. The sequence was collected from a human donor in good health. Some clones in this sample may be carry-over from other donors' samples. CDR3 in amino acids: CASSFYPGQSSYEQYF.